A single sample is the source of the 15 T cell receptor beta chains below, sequenced in a study of blood T cell repertoires in COVID-19. Profiled with immunoSEQ multiplex PCR; TCRdb holds only in-frame clones, not every one. This sample has about 180,000 clones, with approximately 83% found just once. Sequencing was performed on peripheral blood. The receptors were sampled from a human donor with active or convalescent COVID-19. The donor label of this sample is uncertain.

V is TRBV2 and J is TRBJ2-3; the D is unclear. Germline V gives CDR1 SNHLY, CDR2 FYNNEI. The V end was cut by 1 base, the J end by 0 bases, with 14 bases between. This CDR3 is built from 17 residues. CDR3 loop: CASSEGRWVQSTDTQYF. The DNA of the CDR3 is TGTGCCAGCAGTGAAGGACGGTGGGTACAGAGCACAGATACGCAGTATTTT.

The rearrangement uses TRBV28 and TRBJ2-1; weak D call: TRBD1 (6 bases). V was pared by 7 bases and J by 4 bases, with 14 bases between. Germline V CDR1 and CDR2: MDHEN, SYDVKM. The CDR3 is 14 residues long. The CDR3: CASIAGESYNEQFF. The CDR3 DNA reads TGTGCCAGCATCGCAGGGGAAAGTTACAATGAGCAGTTCTTC.

The chain combines TRBV6-5 with TRBJ2-5; D perhaps matches TRBD2 (6 bases). Germline V CDR1 and CDR2: MNHEY, SVGAGI. V shed 8 bases and J shed 5 bases, with 15 bases lying between them. The CDR3 has 13 amino acids. CDR3 residues: CASRGWSGETQYF. The CDR3 DNA is TGTGCCAGCCGGGGGTGGAGCGGCGAGACCCAGTACTTC.

The chain combines TRBV19 with TRBJ2-7, with 7 bases lining up with TRBD1. The CDR3 has 14 amino acids. The ends lost 6 bases at V and 0 bases at J; junction bases unmatched: 5. Germline-derived CDR1 and CDR2 are LNHDA and SQIVND (reference sequence). The CDR3 coding sequence is TGTGCCAGTAGGCCGACAGGGAACTCCTACGAGCAGTACTTC. It specifies CASRPTGNSYEQYF.

The gene calls are TRBV28 and TRBJ1-2; 9 positions match TRBD1. J was trimmed by 4 bases and V by 1 base; bases with no gene match: 22. CDR1 and CDR2 from the germline V gene are MDHEN and SYDVKM. The CDR3 extends over 21 amino acids. DNA of the CDR3: TGTGCCAGCAGTTTATATAGGGACCTTCCGGGACAGGGAGCCACCTTCTATGGCTACACCTTC. This gives the protein CASSLYRDLPGQGATFYGYTF.

CDR3 coding DNA: TGTGCCAGCAGCCAAGGGACAGGAGACTACTACGAGCAGTACTTC. It codes for CASSQGTGDYYEQYF. The chain carries TRBV3-1 (or the pseudogene TRBV3-2) and TRBJ2-7, with 7 bases fitting TRBD1. This CDR3 is built from 15 residues. Losses at the gene ends were 1 base for V and 3 bases for J; bases not matched to a gene: 6. The germline CDR1 and CDR2 sequences are LGHDT and YNNKEL (reference sequence).

CDR3 region: CASSASLAERSFNMRYGYTF. As DNA, the CDR3 is TGTGCCAGCAGTGCCTCCTTGGCGGAGCGGAGTTTCAATATGCGATATGGCTACACCTTC. The rearrangement links TRBV28 to TRBJ1-2; D uncertain. The V gene's germline CDR1 is MDHEN and CDR2 SYDVKM. V gave up 5 bases and J gave up 5 bases, with 33 bases separating them. This CDR3 is built from 20 residues.

The chain links TRBV29-1 to TRBJ2-3; weak D call: TRBD2 (5 bases). The CDR3 covers 15 residues. The V end was cut by 3 bases, the J end by 6 bases, with 19 bases between. Per germline, CDR1 SQVTM and CDR2 ANQGSEA. CDR3 bases: TGCAGCGTTGACCCTAGGAGAGGAGGAGTCGATACGCAGTATTTT. Encoded protein: CSVDPRRGGVDTQYF.

CDR3 amino acids: CASSPSREGEQYF. DNA for the CDR3: TGTGCCAGCAGTCCCTCGAGGGAGGGCGAGCAGTACTTC. The V and J genes are TRBV12-3 or TRBV12-4 and TRBJ2-7; 7 bases line up with TRBD2. The CDR3 totals 13 residues. The junction had 7 bases not matched to a gene; V was cut back by 5 bases and J by 6 bases.

The chain is built from TRBV6-5 and TRBJ2-7; possibly TRBD2 for D (5 bases). Trimming stripped 4 bases from V and 1 base from J, with 14 bases between. Germline lookup yields CDR1 MNHEY and CDR2 SVGAGI. CDR3 size: 15 residues. In DNA, the CDR3 is TGTGCCAGCAGTTTTTCCCACCCGGGGTCCTACGAGCAGTACTTC. Protein: CASSFSHPGSYEQYF.

The V and J genes are TRBV20-1 and TRBJ2-7, with D unclear. Trimming left V 4 bases short and J 4 bases short, with 8 bases between. The CDR3 runs to 11 residues. Germline CDR1 reads DFQATT; CDR2 reads SNEGSKA (reference sequence). CDR3 sequence: CSAMLGYEQYF. The CDR3 DNA follows: TGCAGTGCTATGCTCGGTTACGAGCAGTACTTC.

At least ten counts were recorded for this clone. The V call is TRBV5-4, the J call TRBJ2-1; TRBD2 aligns across 7 bases. Trimming cost V 2 bases and J 2 bases; bases outside gene matches: 4. Germline assignment: CDR1 SGHNT and CDR2 YYREEE (reference sequence). The CDR3 is 15 residues long. CDR3 loop: CASSLASGPYNEQFF. In nucleotides, the CDR3 is TGTGCCAGCAGCTTAGCTAGCGGCCCCTACAATGAGCAGTTCTTC. Full variable domain (missing parts from reference TRBV5-4 and TRBJ2-1): ETGVTQSPTHLIKTRGQQVTLRCSSQSGHNTVSWYQQALGQGPQFIFQYYREEENGRGNFPPRFSGLQFPNYSSELNVNALELDDSALYLCASSLASGPYNEQFFGPGTRLTVL.

The gene calls are TRBV15 and TRBJ2-5; D is possibly TRBD2 (6 bases). CDR3 length: 16 residues. Germline CDR1 and CDR2: LNHNV and YYDKDF (reference sequence). V was clipped by 8 bases and J by 0 bases, with 19 bases between them. As DNA, the CDR3 is TGTGCCACCGGGAGACCGGGACTCCGAAACCAAGAGACCCAGTACTTC. It is translated as CATGRPGLRNQETQYF. Variable domain in full (rest from reference TRBV15 and TRBJ2-5): DAMVIQNPRYQVTQFGKPVTLSCSQTLNHNVMYWYQQKSSQAPKLLFHYYDKDFNNEADTPDNFQSRRPNTSFCFLDIRSPGLGDTAMYLCATGRPGLRNQETQYFGPGTRLLVL.

CDR3 region: CASSFDRVDHEQYF. As DNA, the CDR3 is TGTGCCAGCAGTTTCGACAGGGTGGACCACGAGCAGTACTTC. The chain uses TRBV6-6 and TRBJ2-7, with 7 bases identical to TRBD1. Germline lookup yields CDR1 MNHNY and CDR2 SVGAGI (reference sequence). Losses at the gene ends were 4 bases for V and 5 bases for J; bases not matched to a gene: 8. The CDR3 runs 14 residues.

This rearrangement joins TRBV6-5 to TRBJ2-3; TRBD2 is a possible D gene (6 bases). Trimming took off 2 bases at V and 2 bases at J, with 8 bases between the two ends. This CDR3 comprises 14 residues. Per germline, CDR1 MNHEY and CDR2 SVGAGI. The CDR3 sequence: CASSYGGDTDTQYF. CDR3 sequence (DNA): TGTGCCAGCAGTTACGGCGGGGACACAGATACGCAGTATTTT.